This is a list of T cell receptor beta chains from one sample in a study of beta chain features in type 1 diabetes. Sequencing was performed with immunoSEQ multiplex PCR; in TCRdb, only in-frame clones are kept and a portion is missing. The data show about 120,000 clones, 15% to 20% seen once. Specimen: central memory CD4+ T cells from blood. These receptor sequences come from a man aged 18 to 29 with type 1 diabetes. The CDR3 runs from the conserved cysteine through the conserved F or W. D genes are given only for firm matches. For some rows the clone size is stated as once, few or many, or as a class when expanded; others skip it.

clone_size: few; v_call: TRBV6-5; d_call: -; j_call: TRBJ2-5; cdr3_aa: CAILTEPLETQYF; cdr3_nt: TGTGCCATCCTGACGGAACCGTTGGAGACCCAGTACTTC
clone_size: few; v_call: TRBV6-1; d_call: -; j_call: TRBJ1-1; cdr3_aa: CASTGRQGTNTEAFF; cdr3_nt: TGTGCCAGCACCGGAAGGCAGGGGACGAACACTGAAGCTTTCTTT
clone_size: -; v_call: TRBV5-1; d_call: TRBD1; j_call: TRBJ1-4; cdr3_aa: CASSPGTVLNEKLFF; cdr3_nt: TGCGCCAGCAGCCCCGGGACAGTCCTCAATGAAAAACTGTTTTTT
clone_size: -; v_call: TRBV5-4; d_call: -; j_call: TRBJ1-4; cdr3_aa: CASSLGMTNEKLFF; cdr3_nt: TGTGCCAGCAGCTTAGGGATGACTAATGAAAAACTGTTTTTT
clone_size: -; v_call: TRBV16; d_call: TRBD2; j_call: TRBJ2-7; cdr3_aa: CASSPLGGRGYEQYF; cdr3_nt: TGTGCCAGCAGCCCCCTCGGCGGGAGGGGGTACGAGCAGTACTTC
clone_size: few; v_call: TRBV11-3; d_call: TRBD2; j_call: TRBJ2-1; cdr3_aa: CASSLAGGYNEQFF; cdr3_nt: TGTGCCAGCAGCTTAGCGGGGGGATACAATGAGCAGTTCTTC
clone_size: -; v_call: TRBV2; d_call: -; j_call: TRBJ2-1; cdr3_aa: CASSVSENEQFF; cdr3_nt: TGTGCCAGCAGTGTGTCCGAGAATGAGCAGTTCTTC
clone_size: few; v_call: TRBV7-2; d_call: TRBD2; j_call: TRBJ2-3; cdr3_aa: CASHTAGGTRDTQYF; cdr3_nt: TGTGCCAGTCATACCGCGGGGGGCACAAGAGATACGCAGTATTTT
clone_size: -; v_call: TRBV6-6; d_call: -; j_call: TRBJ1-3; cdr3_aa: CASSYSRVYGNTIYF; cdr3_nt: TGTGCCAGCAGTTACTCGAGGGTATACGGAAACACCATATATTTT
clone_size: many; v_call: TRBV6-6; d_call: -; j_call: TRBJ2-3; cdr3_aa: CASRPGESTDTQYF; cdr3_nt: TGTGCCAGCAGGCCCGGAGAGAGCACAGATACGCAGTATTTT
clone_size: few; v_call: TRBV5-1; d_call: -; j_call: TRBJ2-2; cdr3_aa: CASSLPEGELFF; cdr3_nt: TGCGCCAGCAGCTTGCCGGAGGGGGAGCTGTTTTTT
clone_size: -; v_call: TRBV7-2; d_call: TRBD1; j_call: TRBJ2-7; cdr3_aa: CASSSTGDEQYF; cdr3_nt: TGTGCCAGCAGCTCGACAGGGGACGAGCAGTACTTC
clone_size: -; v_call: TRBV7-8; d_call: TRBD2; j_call: TRBJ2-5; cdr3_aa: CASGTSGDQETQYF; cdr3_nt: TGTGCCAGCGGGACTAGCGGGGACCAAGAGACCCAGTACTTC
clone_size: once; v_call: TRBV7-9; d_call: -; j_call: TRBJ1-6; cdr3_aa: CASSPRGMNNSPLHF; cdr3_nt: TGTGCCAGCAGCCCTAGGGGGATGAATAATTCACCCCTCCACTTT
clone_size: few; v_call: TRBV2; d_call: TRBD1; j_call: TRBJ2-5; cdr3_aa: CASTGQGAGGETQYF; cdr3_nt: TGTGCCAGCACCGGACAGGGAGCGGGCGGGGAGACCCAGTACTTC
clone_size: few; v_call: TRBV19; d_call: TRBD1; j_call: TRBJ1-2; cdr3_aa: CASSTLQGPYGYTF; cdr3_nt: TGTGCCAGTAGTACCCTACAGGGGCCCTATGGCTACACCTTC
clone_size: few; v_call: TRBV29-1; d_call: -; j_call: TRBJ1-2; cdr3_aa: CSVAPHGVDGYTF; cdr3_nt: TGCAGCGTTGCCCCCCATGGGGTTGACGGCTACACCTTC
clone_size: few; v_call: TRBV7-9; d_call: -; j_call: TRBJ2-3; cdr3_aa: CASSSSTDTQYF; cdr3_nt: TGTGCCAGCAGCTCCTCCACAGATACGCAGTATTTT
clone_size: -; v_call: TRBV11-3; d_call: TRBD1; j_call: TRBJ2-1; cdr3_aa: CASSSLQGSEQFF; cdr3_nt: TGTGCCAGCAGCTCCCTACAGGGGTCTGAGCAGTTCTTC
clone_size: many; v_call: TRBV29-1; d_call: TRBD1; j_call: TRBJ1-1; cdr3_aa: CSVEEVGTGAMNTEAFF; cdr3_nt: TGCAGCGTTGAAGAAGTCGGGACAGGTGCGATGAACACTGAAGCTTTCTTT
clone_size: few; v_call: TRBV29-1; d_call: -; j_call: TRBJ2-5; cdr3_aa: CSVSAGVETQYF; cdr3_nt: TGCAGCGTCTCGGCCGGAGTTGAGACCCAGTACTTC
clone_size: few; v_call: TRBV6-5; d_call: TRBD1; j_call: TRBJ1-5; cdr3_aa: CASSPNRGGQPQHF; cdr3_nt: TGTGCCAGCAGTCCGAACAGGGGTGGTCAGCCCCAGCATTTT